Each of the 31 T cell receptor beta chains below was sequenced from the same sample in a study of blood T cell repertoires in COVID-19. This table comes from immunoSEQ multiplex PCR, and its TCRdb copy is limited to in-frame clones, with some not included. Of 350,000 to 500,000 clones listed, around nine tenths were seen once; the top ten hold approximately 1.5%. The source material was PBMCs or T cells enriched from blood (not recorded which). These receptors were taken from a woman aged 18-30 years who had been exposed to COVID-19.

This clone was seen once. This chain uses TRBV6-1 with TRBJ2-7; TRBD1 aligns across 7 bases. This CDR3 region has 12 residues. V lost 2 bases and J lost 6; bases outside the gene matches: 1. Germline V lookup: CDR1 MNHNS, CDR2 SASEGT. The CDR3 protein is CASSEHRGEQYF. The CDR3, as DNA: TGTGCCAGCAGTGAACACAGGGGCGAGCAGTACTTC.

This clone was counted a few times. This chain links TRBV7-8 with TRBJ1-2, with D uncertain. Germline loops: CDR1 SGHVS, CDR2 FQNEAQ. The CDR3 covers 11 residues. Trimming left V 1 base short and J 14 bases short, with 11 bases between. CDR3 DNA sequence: TGTGCCAGCAGCTTAGAGGCGGACTTTACCTTC. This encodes CASSLEADFTF.

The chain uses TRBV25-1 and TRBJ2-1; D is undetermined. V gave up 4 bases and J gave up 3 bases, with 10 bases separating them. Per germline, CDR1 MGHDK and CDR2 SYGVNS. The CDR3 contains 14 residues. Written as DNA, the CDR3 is TGTGCCAGCAGTGGAAGCCGGGTCTACAATGAGCAGTTCTTC. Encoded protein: CASSGSRVYNEQFF.

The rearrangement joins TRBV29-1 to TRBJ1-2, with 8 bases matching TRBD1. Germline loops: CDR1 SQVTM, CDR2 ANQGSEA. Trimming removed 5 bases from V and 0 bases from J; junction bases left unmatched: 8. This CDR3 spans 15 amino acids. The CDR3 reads CSVKWTGPANYGYTF. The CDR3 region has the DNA TGCAGCGTTAAATGGACAGGGCCAGCTAACTATGGCTACACCTTC.

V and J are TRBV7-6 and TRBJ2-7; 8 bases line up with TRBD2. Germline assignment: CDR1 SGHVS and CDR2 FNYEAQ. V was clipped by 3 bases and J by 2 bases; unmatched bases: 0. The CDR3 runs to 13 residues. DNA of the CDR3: TGTGCCAGCAGCTTGGGACTAGCCTACGAGCAGTACTTC. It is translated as CASSLGLAYEQYF.

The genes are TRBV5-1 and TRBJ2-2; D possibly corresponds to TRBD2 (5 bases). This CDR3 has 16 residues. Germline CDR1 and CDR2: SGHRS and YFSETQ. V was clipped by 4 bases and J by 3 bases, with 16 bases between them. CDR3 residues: CASSPGGGSYTGELFF. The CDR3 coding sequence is TGCGCCAGCAGCCCAGGCGGCGGGTCGTACACCGGGGAGCTGTTTTTT.

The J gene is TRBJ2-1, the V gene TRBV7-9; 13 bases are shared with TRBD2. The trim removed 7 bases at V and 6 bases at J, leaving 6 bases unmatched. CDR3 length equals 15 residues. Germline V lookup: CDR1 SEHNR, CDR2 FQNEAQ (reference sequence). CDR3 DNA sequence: TGTGCCAGCACCAAGACTAGCGGGGGGATCAATGAGCAGTTCTTC. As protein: CASTKTSGGINEQFF.

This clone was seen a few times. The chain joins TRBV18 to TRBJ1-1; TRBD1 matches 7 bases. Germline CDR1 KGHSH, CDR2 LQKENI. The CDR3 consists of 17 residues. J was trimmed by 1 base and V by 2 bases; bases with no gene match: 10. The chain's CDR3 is CASSPVLGTEENTEAFF. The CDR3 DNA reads TGTGCCAGCTCACCAGTCCTCGGGACAGAAGAGAACACTGAAGCTTTCTTT.

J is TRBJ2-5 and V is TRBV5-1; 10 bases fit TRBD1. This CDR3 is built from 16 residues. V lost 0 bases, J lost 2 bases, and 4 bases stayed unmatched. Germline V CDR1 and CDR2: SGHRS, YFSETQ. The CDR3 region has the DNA TGCGCCAGCAGCTTGGGGACAGGGGGGACTCAAGAGACCCAGTACTTC. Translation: CASSLGTGGTQETQYF.

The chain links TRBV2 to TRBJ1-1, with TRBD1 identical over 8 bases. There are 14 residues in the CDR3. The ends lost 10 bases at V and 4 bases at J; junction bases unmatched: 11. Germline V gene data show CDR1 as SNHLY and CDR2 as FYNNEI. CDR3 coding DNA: TGTGCCATCCTTATTCAGGGGGCAGGCACTGAAGCTTTCTTT. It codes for CAILIQGAGTEAFF.

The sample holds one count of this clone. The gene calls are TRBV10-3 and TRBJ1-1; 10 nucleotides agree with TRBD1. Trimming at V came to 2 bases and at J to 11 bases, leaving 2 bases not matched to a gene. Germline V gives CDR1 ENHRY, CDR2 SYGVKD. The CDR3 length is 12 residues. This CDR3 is CAISEGQGGAFF. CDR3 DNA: TGTGCCATCAGTGAGGGACAGGGGGGGGCTTTCTTT.

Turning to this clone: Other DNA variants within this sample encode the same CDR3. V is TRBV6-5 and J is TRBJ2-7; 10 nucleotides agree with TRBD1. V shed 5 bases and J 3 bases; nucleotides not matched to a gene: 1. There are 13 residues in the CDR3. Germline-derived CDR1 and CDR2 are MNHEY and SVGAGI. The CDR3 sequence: CASSRDRGYEQYF. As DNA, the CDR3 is TGTGCCAGCAGTCGGGACAGGGGCTACGAGCAGTACTTC.

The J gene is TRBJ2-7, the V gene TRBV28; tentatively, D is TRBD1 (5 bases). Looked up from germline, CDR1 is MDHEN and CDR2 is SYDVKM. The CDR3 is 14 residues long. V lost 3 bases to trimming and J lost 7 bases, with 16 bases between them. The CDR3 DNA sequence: TGTGCCAGCAGTTTTTACCGGACACCGCATGAGCAGTACTTC. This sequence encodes CASSFYRTPHEQYF.

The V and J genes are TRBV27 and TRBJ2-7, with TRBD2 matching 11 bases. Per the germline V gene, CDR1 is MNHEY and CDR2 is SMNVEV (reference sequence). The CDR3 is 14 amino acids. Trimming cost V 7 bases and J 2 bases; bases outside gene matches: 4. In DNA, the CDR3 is TGTGCCAGCACCAAGACTAGCGGGACCTACGAGCAGTACTTC. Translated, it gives CASTKTSGTYEQYF.

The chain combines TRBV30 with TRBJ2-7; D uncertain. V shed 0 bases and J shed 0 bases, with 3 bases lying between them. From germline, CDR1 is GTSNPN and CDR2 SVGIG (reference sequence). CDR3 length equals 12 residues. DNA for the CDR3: TGTGCCTGGAGTGTGAGCTCCTACGAGCAGTACTTC. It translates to CAWSVSSYEQYF.

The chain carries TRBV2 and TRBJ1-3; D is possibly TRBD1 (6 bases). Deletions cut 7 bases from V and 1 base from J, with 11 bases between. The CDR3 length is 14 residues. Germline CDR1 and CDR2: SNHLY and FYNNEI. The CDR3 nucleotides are TGTGCCAGCACAGGACAGAGATCTGGAAACACCATATATTTT. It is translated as CASTGQRSGNTIYF.

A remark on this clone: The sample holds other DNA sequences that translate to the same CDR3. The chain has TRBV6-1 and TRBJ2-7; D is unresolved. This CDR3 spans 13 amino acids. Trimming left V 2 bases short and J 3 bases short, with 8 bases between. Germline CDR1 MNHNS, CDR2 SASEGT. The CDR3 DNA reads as TGTGCCAGCAGTGAAAGCCGCGGCTACGAGCAGTACTTC. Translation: CASSESRGYEQYF.

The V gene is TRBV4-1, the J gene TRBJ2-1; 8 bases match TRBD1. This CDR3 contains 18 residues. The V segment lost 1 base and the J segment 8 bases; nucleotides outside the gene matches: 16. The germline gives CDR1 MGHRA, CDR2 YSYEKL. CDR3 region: CASSQGSRTRRGLDEQFF. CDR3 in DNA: TGCGCCAGCAGCCAAGGCAGCCGGACGCGCAGGGGGCTGGATGAGCAGTTCTTC.

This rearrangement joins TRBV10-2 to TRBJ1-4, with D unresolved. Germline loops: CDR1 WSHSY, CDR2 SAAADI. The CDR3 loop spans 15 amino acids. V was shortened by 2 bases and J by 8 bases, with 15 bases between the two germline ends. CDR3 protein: CASSEQWGSGEKLFF. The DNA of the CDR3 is TGCGCCAGCAGTGAGCAGTGGGGTTCGGGGGAAAAACTGTTTTTT.

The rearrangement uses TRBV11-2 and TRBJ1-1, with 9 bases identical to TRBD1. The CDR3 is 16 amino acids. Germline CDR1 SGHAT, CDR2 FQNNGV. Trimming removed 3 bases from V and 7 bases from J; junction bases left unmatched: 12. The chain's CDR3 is CASSLSRGQGLIEAFF. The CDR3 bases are TGTGCCAGCAGCTTGTCTCGAGGACAGGGGTTGATTGAAGCTTTCTTT.

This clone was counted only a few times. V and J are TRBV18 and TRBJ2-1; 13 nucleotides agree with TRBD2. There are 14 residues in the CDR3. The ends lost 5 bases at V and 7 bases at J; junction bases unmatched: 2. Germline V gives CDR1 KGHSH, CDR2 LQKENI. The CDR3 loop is CASSGLAGANEQFF. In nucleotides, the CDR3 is TGTGCCAGCTCAGGACTAGCGGGAGCTAATGAGCAGTTCTTC.

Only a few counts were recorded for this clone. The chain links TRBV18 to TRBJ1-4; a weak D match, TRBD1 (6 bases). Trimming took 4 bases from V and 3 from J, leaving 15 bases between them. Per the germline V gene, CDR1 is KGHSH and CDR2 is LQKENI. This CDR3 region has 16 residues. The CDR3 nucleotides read TGTGCCAGCTCACGGGGCCCACAGGGTTCTAATGAAAAACTGTTTTTT. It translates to CASSRGPQGSNEKLFF.

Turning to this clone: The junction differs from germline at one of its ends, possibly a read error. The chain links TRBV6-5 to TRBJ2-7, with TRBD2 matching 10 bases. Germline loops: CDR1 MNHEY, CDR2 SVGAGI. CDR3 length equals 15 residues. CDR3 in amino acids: CASSDSSGSSYEQYF. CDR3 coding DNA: TGTGCCAGCAGTGACTCTAGCGGGAGTTCCTACGAGCAGTACTTC.

CDR3 region: CASSFGTGPYNEQFF. CDR3 coding DNA: TGTGCCAGCAGCTTCGGGACAGGCCCCTACAATGAGCAGTTCTTC. The V and J genes are TRBV5-6 and TRBJ2-1; TRBD1 matches 8 bases. Trimming at V came to 2 bases and at J to 2 bases, leaving 3 bases not matched to a gene. Germline lookup yields CDR1 SGHDT and CDR2 YYEEEE. The CDR3 loop spans 15 amino acids.

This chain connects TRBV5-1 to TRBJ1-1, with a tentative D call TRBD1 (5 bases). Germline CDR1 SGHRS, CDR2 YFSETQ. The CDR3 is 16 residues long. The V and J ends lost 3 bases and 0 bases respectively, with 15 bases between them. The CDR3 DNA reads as TGCGCCAGCAGCTCCTCTGCGGGGCACATGAACACTGAAGCTTTCTTT. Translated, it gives CASSSSAGHMNTEAFF. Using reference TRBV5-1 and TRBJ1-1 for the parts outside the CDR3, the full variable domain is KAGVTQTPRYLIKTRGQQVTLSCSPISGHRSVSWYQQTPGQGLQFLFEYFSETQRNKGNFPGRFSGRQFSNSRSEMNVSTLELGDSALYLCASSSSAGHMNTEAFFGQGTRLTVV.

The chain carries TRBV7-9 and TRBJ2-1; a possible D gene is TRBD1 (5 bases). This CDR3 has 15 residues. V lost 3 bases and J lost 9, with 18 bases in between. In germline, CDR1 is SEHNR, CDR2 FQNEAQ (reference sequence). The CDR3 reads CASSLLAGKVTEQFF. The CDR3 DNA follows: TGTGCCAGCAGCTTGTTGGCAGGGAAGGTTACTGAGCAGTTCTTC.

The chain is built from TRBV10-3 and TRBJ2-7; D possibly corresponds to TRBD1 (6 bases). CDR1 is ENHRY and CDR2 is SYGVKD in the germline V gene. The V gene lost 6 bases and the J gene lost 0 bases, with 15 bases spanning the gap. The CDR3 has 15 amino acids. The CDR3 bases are TGTGCCATCAGCTTCGGGACACGGAGCTCCTACGAGCAGTACTTC. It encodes CAISFGTRSSYEQYF.

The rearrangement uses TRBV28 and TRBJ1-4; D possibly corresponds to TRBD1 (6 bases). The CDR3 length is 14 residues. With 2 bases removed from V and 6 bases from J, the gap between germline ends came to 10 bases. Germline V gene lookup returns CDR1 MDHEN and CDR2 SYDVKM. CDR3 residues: CASSLRGGHEKLFF. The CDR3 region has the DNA TGTGCCAGCAGTTTACGGGGGGGCCATGAAAAACTGTTTTTT.

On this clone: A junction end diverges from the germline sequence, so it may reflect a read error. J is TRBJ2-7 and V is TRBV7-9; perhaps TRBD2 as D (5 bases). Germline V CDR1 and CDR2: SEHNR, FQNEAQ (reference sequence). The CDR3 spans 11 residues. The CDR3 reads CASSLGTRGNF. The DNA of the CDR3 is TGTGCCAGCAGCTTAGGGACTCGAGGTAACTTC.

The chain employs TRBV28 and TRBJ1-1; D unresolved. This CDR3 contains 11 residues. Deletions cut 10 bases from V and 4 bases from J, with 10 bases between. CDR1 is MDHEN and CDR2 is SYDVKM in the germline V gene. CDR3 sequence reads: CAIRVGTEAFF. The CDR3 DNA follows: TGTGCCATCCGGGTAGGCACTGAAGCTTTCTTT.

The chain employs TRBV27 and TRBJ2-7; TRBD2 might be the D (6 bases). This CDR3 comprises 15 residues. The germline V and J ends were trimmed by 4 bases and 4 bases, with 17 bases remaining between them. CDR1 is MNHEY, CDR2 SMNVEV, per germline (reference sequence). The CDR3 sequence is CASSYGAGGTYEQYF. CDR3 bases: TGTGCCAGCAGTTACGGGGCGGGCGGGACTTACGAGCAGTACTTC.